This entry lists 10 T cell receptor beta chains sequenced from one sample in a study of graft-versus-host responses after intestinal transplantation. Investigators plated around 200,000 CFSE-labeled responder cells together with around 200,000 irradiated stimulator cells labeled with violet dye. TCRdb's copy holds only in-frame clones and misses some; the assay was immunoSEQ multiplex PCR. The sample carries roughly 20,000 clones, less than 45% recorded once. Sequences were derived from alloreactive CD8+ T cells from a mixed lymphocyte reaction culture, sampled before intestinal transplant. The subset denotes: CFSE-low proliferating T cells sorted from roughly six-day pre-transplant mixed lymphocyte reaction (GvH or HvG direction). These receptors all come from a human patient who received an intestinal transplant.

This sequence joins TRBV27 and TRBJ1-2; D not resolved. V lost 7 bases to trimming and J lost 4 bases, with 16 bases between them. Per the germline V gene, CDR1 is MNHEY and CDR2 is SMNVEV (reference sequence). The length of the CDR3 is 14 residues. CDR3 nucleotides: TGTGCCAGCACCGCGATCGGGGAGCCCTATGGCTACACCTTC. The encoded protein is CASTAIGEPYGYTF.

This clone has a handful of counts. The chain recombines TRBV28 with TRBJ2-7, with D uncertain. The germline CDR1 and CDR2 sequences are MDHEN and SYDVKM. V shed 7 bases and J shed 5 bases, with 15 bases lying between them. The CDR3 consists of 13 residues. Here the CDR3 reads CASKTYGLHEQYF. CDR3 coding DNA: TGTGCCAGCAAGACATACGGCTTACACGAGCAGTACTTC. The full variable domain, with the rest looked up from reference TRBV28 and TRBJ2-7, is DVKVTQSSRYLVKRTGEKVFLECVQDMDHENMFWYRQDPGLGLRLIYFSYDVKMKEKGDIPEGYSVSREKKERFSLILESASTNQTSMYLCASKTYGLHEQYFGPGTRLTVT.

The chain links TRBV11-2 to TRBJ2-1; 12 nucleotides line up with TRBD2. This CDR3 is 15 amino acids long. J gave up 9 bases and V 4 bases, and 7 bases lay outside the gene matches. The germline CDR1 and CDR2 sequences are SGHAT and FQNNGV. The CDR3 sequence: CASSSLAGGRTEQFF. CDR3 nucleotides: TGTGCCAGCAGCTCTCTAGCGGGAGGGAGAACTGAGCAGTTCTTC.

V is TRBV2 and J is TRBJ2-3; D possibly corresponds to TRBD1 (5 bases). V was pared by 10 bases and J by 7 bases, with 21 bases between. The CDR3 is made up of 14 amino acids. The germline CDR1 and CDR2 sequences are SNHLY and FYNNEI. The CDR3 reads CATVGAATLNTQYF. The DNA for the CDR3 is TGTGCCACGGTAGGGGCAGCCACACTTAATACGCAGTATTTT.

This chain uses TRBV6-5 with TRBJ1-5; TRBD1 agrees at 7 bases. Germline CDR1 is MNHEY and CDR2 is SVGAGI. The CDR3 totals 14 residues. V was clipped by 5 bases and J by 6 bases; unmatched bases: 7. Written as DNA, the CDR3 is TGTGCCAGCAGTGTCCGACAGGGTGCTCAGCCCCAGCATTTT. The encoded protein is CASSVRQGAQPQHF.

This clone was seen more than once but under ten times. The genes are TRBV28 and TRBJ2-7; the D gene is possibly TRBD2 (5 bases). Deletions cut 8 bases from V and 0 bases from J, with 8 bases between. Germline CDR1 and CDR2: MDHEN and SYDVKM. This CDR3 region has 12 residues. The CDR3 DNA follows: TGTGCCAGCGGTGACTACTCCTACGAGCAGTACTTC. Encoded protein: CASGDYSYEQYF.

This clone was counted between two and nine times. The chain combines TRBV10-1 with TRBJ2-1; D not certain. The CDR3 is 14 amino acids. The germline V and J ends were trimmed by 4 bases and 3 bases, with 10 bases remaining between them. CDR1 is WNHNN and CDR2 is SYGVQD in the germline V gene (reference sequence). The CDR3 loop reads CASSAISYYNEQFF. The CDR3 DNA follows: TGCGCCAGCAGTGCGATTAGCTACTACAATGAGCAGTTCTTC.

This clone showed up just a few times. V is TRBV2 and J is TRBJ2-1, with D perhaps matching TRBD2 (6 bases). The germline gives CDR1 SNHLY, CDR2 FYNNEI. The V and J ends lost 4 bases and 6 bases respectively, with 13 bases between them. The CDR3 contains 14 residues. CDR3 sequence: CASSGLAWGNEQFF. In DNA form, the CDR3 reads TGTGCCAGCAGTGGGCTAGCGTGGGGCAATGAGCAGTTCTTC.

The J gene is TRBJ2-7, the V gene TRBV11-2; 8 bases agree with TRBD2. V lost 1 base and J lost 0; bases outside the gene matches: 2. This CDR3 spans 15 amino acids. Per germline, CDR1 SGHAT and CDR2 FQNNGV. The CDR3 loop reads CASSLAGRASYEQYF. CDR3 nucleotides: TGTGCCAGCAGCTTAGCCGGGAGGGCCTCCTACGAGCAGTACTTC.

This sequence joins TRBV5-6 and TRBJ2-7; no firm D call. The germline CDR1 and CDR2 sequences are SGHDT and YYEEEE. V was clipped by 1 base and J by 5 bases, with 13 bases between them. This CDR3 region has 14 residues. The CDR3: CASSLLGWGNEQYF. The DNA of the CDR3 is TGTGCCAGCAGCTTGTTAGGTTGGGGTAACGAGCAGTACTTC.